This TCR beta chain was identified in a study of blood T cell repertoires in COVID-19. Study context: Spain, Italy and the United States supplied samples that represented acute and convalescent COVID-19.

The CDR3 covers 12 residues. Trimming took off 1 base at V and 7 bases at J, with 7 bases between the two ends. Germline CDR1 reads SEHNR; CDR2 reads FQNEAQ (reference sequence). Assay: immunoSEQ multiplex PCR; the TCRdb copy retains only in-frame clones and omits some. The sample yields roughly 160,000 clones, more than 70% seen once. The clonotype was recovered from a man aged 50-60 years who had recovered from COVID-19. The sample was peripheral blood. This chain uses TRBV7-9 with TRBJ1-1; the D gene is possibly TRBD1 (6 bases). As DNA, the CDR3 is TGTGCCAGCAGCTTAGGGACAGTTGAAGCTTTCTTT. Residues: CASSLGTVEAFF.